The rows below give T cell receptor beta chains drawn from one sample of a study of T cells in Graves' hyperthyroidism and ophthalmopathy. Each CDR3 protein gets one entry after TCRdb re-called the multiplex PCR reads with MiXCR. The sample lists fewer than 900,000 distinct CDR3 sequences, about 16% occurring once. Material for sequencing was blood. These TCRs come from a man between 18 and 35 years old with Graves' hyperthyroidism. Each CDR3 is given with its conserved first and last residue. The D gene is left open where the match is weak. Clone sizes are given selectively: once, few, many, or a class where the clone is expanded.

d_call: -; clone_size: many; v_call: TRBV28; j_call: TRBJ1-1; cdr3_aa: CASSLRSGYEAFF; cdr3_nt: TGTGCCAGCAGTTTAAGGTCTGGTTATGAAGCTTTCTTT
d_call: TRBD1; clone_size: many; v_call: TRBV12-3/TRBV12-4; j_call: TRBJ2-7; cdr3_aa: CASSPYTGASYEQYF; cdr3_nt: TGTGCCAGCAGTCCCTACACAGGGGCTAGCTACGAGCAGTACTTC
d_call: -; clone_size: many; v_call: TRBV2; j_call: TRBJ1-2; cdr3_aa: CASSERRGRSMDNYGYTF; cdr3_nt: TGTGCCAGCAGTGAACGACGGGGGCGGTCGATGGATAACTATGGCTACACCTTC
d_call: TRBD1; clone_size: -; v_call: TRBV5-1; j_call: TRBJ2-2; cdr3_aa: CASSFGTGVTTGELFF; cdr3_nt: TGCGCCAGCAGCTTCGGGACAGGGGTGACCACCGGGGAGCTGTTTTTT
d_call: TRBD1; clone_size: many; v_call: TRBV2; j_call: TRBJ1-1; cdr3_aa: CASRRRTGQNTEAFF; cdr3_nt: TGTGCCAGCAGGAGGAGGACAGGTCAGAACACTGAAGCTTTCTTT
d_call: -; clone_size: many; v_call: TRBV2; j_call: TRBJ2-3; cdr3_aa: CASSGNSADTQYF; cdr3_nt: TGTGCCAGCAGTGGTAATAGCGCAGATACGCAGTATTTT
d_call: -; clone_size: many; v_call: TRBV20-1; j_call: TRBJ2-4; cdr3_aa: CSASHPSRAKNIQYF; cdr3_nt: TGCAGTGCTAGCCACCCAAGTAGGGCCAAAAACATTCAGTACTTC
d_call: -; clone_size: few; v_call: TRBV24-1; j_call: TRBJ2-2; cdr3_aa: CATSNGVHANTGELFF; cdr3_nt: TGTGCCACCAGTAATGGCGTACACGCGAACACCGGGGAGCTGTTTTTT
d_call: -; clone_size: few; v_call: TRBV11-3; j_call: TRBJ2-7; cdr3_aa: CASSRDFAKTYEQYF; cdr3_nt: TGTGCCAGCAGCCGGGACTTCGCGAAGACCTACGAGCAGTACTTC
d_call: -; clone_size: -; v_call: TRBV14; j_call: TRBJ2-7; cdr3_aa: CASSQESKQYF; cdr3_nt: TGTGCCAGCAGCCAAGAGAGTAAGCAGTACTTC
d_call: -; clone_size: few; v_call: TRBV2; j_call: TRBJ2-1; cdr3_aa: CASSGGYEQFF; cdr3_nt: TGTGCCAGCAGTGGGGGCTATGAGCAGTTCTTC
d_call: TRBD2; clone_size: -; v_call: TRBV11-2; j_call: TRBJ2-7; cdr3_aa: CASSQGLAGLDEQYF; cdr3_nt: TGTGCCAGCAGTCAAGGACTAGCGGGACTCGACGAGCAGTACTTC
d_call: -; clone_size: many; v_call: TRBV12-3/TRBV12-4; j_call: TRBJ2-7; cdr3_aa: CASSPGRGTYEQYF; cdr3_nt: TGTGCCAGCAGTCCCGGTCGAGGGACCTACGAGCAGTACTTC
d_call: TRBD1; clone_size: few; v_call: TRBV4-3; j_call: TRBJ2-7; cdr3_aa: CASSPANRGSYEQYF; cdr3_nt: TGCGCCAGCAGCCCAGCGAACAGGGGGTCCTACGAGCAGTACTTC
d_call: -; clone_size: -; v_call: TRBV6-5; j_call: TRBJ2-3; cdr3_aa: CASSYRAPWSGVADTQYF; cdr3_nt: TGTGCCAGCAGTTACCGGGCCCCTTGGTCGGGAGTTGCAGATACGCAGTATTTT
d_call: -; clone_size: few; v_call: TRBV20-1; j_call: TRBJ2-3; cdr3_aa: CSVQAPNTQYF; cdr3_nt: TGCAGTGTGCAGGCTCCGAATACGCAGTATTTT
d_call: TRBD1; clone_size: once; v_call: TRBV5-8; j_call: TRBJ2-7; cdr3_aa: CAGQDSNDEQYF; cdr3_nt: TGTGCCGGACAGGACTCTAATGACGAGCAGTACTTC
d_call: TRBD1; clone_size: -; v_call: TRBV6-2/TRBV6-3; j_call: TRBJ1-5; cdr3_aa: CATTGGRNQPQHF; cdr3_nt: TGTGCCACCACAGGGGGCCGCAATCAGCCCCAGCATTTT
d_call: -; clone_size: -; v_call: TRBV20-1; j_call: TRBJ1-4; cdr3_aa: CSAISPVRNEKLFF; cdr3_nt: TGCAGTGCTATTTCGCCTGTGCGTAATGAAAAACTGTTTTTT
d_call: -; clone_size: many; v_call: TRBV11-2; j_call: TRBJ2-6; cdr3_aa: CASSLDEGVSGANVLTF; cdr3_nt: TGTGCCAGCAGCTTAGACGAAGGGGTCTCTGGGGCCAACGTCCTGACTTTC
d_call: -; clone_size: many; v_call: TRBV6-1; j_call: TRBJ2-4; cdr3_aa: CASSEQGAAKNIQYF; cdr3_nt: TGTGCCAGCAGTGAACAGGGAGCGGCCAAAAACATTCAGTACTTC
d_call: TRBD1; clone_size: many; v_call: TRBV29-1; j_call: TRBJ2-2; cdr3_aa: CSVDRTGAGELFF; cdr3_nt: TGCAGCGTTGACCGGACAGGGGCCGGGGAGCTGTTTTTT
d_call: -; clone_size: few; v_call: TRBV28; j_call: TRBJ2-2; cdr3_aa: CATRLAGELFF; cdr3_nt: TGTGCCACCAGACTGGCCGGGGAGCTGTTTTTT
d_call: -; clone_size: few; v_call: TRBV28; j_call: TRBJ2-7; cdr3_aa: CASSFLQGYEQYF; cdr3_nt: TGTGCCAGCAGTTTCTTACAGGGCTACGAGCAGTACTTC
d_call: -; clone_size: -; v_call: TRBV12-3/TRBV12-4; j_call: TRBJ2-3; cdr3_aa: CASSFRPPTPQYF; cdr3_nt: TGTGCCAGCAGTTTTAGGCCCCCAACGCCGCAGTATTTT
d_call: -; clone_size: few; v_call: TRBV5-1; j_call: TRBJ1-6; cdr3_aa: CASSWLDSGSPLHF; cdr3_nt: TGCGCCAGCAGCTGGTTGGACAGCGGTTCACCCCTCCACTTT
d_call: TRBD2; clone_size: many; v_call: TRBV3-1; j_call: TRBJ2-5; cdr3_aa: CASNQLRGIGETQYF; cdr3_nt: TGTGCCAGCAACCAACTGCGGGGGATTGGGGAGACCCAGTACTTC
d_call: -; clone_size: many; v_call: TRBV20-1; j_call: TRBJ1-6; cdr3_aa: CSAAQGWNNSPLHF; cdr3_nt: TGCAGTGCTGCCCAGGGGTGGAATAATTCACCCCTCCACTTT
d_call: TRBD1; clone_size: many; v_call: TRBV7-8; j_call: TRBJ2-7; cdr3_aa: CASSPLTGGAVEQYF; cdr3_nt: TGTGCCAGCAGCCCCCTGACAGGGGGGGCGGTCGAGCAGTACTTC
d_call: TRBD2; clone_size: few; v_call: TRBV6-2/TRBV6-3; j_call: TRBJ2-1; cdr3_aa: CASRRTSGSDEQFF; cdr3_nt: TGTGCCAGCAGAAGGACTAGCGGGAGTGATGAGCAGTTCTTC
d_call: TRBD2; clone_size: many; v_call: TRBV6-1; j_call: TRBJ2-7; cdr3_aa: CASRPSGRAYEQYF; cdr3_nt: TGTGCCAGCAGGCCCAGCGGGAGGGCCTACGAGCAGTACTTC
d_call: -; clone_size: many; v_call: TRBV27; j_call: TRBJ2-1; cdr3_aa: CASSFGGSTNEQFF; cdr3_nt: TGTGCCAGCAGTTTTGGCGGTTCAACGAATGAGCAGTTCTTC
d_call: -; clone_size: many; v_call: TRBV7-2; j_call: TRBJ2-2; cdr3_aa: CASSRILYTGELFF; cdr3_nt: TGTGCCAGCAGCCGAATACTTTACACCGGGGAGCTGTTTTTT
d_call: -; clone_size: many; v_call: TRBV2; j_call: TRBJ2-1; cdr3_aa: CASRRADSEQFF; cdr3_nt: TGTGCCAGCAGGCGGGCCGACAGTGAGCAGTTCTTC
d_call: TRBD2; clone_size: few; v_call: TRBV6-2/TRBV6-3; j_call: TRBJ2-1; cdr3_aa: CASTPGGFASGRGEQFF; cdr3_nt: TGTGCCAGCACCCCAGGGGGTTTCGCTAGCGGGAGAGGGGAGCAGTTCTTC
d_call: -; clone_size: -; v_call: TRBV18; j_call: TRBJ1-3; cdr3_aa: CASSPGWNTGNTIYF; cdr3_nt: TGTGCCAGCTCACCAGGGTGGAATACTGGAAACACCATATATTTT
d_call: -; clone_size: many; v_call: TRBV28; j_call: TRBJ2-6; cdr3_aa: CASSLLGSGANVLTF; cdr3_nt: TGTGCCAGCAGTTTATTGGGCTCTGGGGCCAACGTCCTGACTTTC
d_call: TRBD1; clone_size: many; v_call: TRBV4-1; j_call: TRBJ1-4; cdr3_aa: CASSYRGTGTTNEKLFF; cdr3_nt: TGCGCCAGCAGCTACCGGGGGACAGGAACAACTAATGAAAAACTGTTTTTT
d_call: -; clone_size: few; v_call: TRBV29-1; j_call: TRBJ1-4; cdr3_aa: CSVGWGANEKLFF; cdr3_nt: TGCAGCGTTGGATGGGGGGCGAATGAAAAACTGTTTTTT
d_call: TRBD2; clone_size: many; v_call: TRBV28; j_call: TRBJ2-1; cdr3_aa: CASQLAGDYNEQFF; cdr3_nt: TGTGCCAGCCAACTAGCGGGGGACTACAATGAGCAGTTCTTC
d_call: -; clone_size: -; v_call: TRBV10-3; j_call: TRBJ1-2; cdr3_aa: CAISEAGLAYGYTF; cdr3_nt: TGTGCCATCAGTGAGGCAGGGTTAGCCTATGGCTACACCTTC